The clone carrying this T cell receptor beta chain was found a few times. Its specificity is unknown. The V and J ends lost 3 bases and 4 bases respectively, with 6 bases between them. This CDR3 comprises 11 residues. The germline gives CDR1 DFQATT, CDR2 SNEGSKA (reference sequence). The sample is drawn from a study of STAT5B mutations in CD4+ large granular lymphocyte leukemia. Study findings and constraints: TRBV06-family usage was enriched in top patient clones (8/27) versus controls (2/35). Without HLA matching, higher CD4+ than CD8+ T-LGLL clonality could reflect small sample size.

Per the authors' pipeline: Lowest detectable productive clonotype frequency was 2.59 x 10-5. The table came from immunoSEQ multiplex PCR; TCRdb's copy has only in-frame clones and leaves some out. D and trimming were read from the DNA, whereas the V and J calls and clone size are those reported in that table. The data hold about 30,000 clones, with around 82% observed a single time. This rearrangement joins TRBV20-1 to TRBJ1-2; the D is unclear. The sequence was obtained from a human donor in good health. What was sequenced was CD4+ T cells from blood buffy coats. The CDR3 region has the DNA TGCAGTGCTAGTCGCCCCTATGGCTACACCTTC. Translation gives CSASRPYGYTF.